What follows are 24 T cell receptor beta chains derived from one specimen sequenced in a study of blood T cells in healthy people across ages. Through a sample-barcoded 5' primer and a J-beta primer mix, a second PCR was run for roughly 7 to 12 cycles. One entry per CDR3 protein results from TCRdb running MiXCR on the 5' RACE reads. This table has over a million distinct CDR3 sequences, 40% to 50% appearing once. The sample was blood. The receptors derive from a woman aged 55-69 years in good health.

The J gene is TRBJ2-3, the V gene TRBV5-5, with D unresolved. Germline loops: CDR1 SGHKS, CDR2 YYEKEE (reference sequence). V was pared by 4 bases and J by 11 bases, with 14 bases between. This CDR3 region has 12 residues. DNA for the CDR3: TGTGCCAGCAGCGTCGGCCCCATGGGGCAGTATTTT. It specifies CASSVGPMGQYF.

The rearrangement joins TRBV30 to TRBJ2-1, with 11 nucleotides matching TRBD1. In germline, CDR1 is GTSNPN, CDR2 SVGIG (reference sequence). The CDR3 runs 16 residues. V was pared by 0 bases and J by 9 bases, with 10 bases of the junction left unmatched. The CDR3 DNA follows: TGTGCCTGGAGTGTGCTCCGTGGGACAGGGGGAAGTGAGCAGTTCTTC. It codes for CAWSVLRGTGGSEQFF.

This clonotype has only a few counts. The V gene is TRBV27, the J gene TRBJ2-7; D is ambiguous. The germline V and J ends were trimmed by 6 bases and 0 bases, with 9 bases remaining between them. The CDR3 has 13 amino acids. CDR1 MNHEY and CDR2 SMNVEV come from the germline V gene (reference sequence). The CDR3 coding sequence is TGTGCCAGCAGGGGCGAGTTCTCCTACGAGCAGTACTTC. It yields the protein CASRGEFSYEQYF.

The genes are TRBV15 and TRBJ2-3; 10 nucleotides line up with TRBD2. CDR3 length: 14 residues. J was trimmed by 3 bases and V by 8 bases; bases with no gene match: 5. CDR1 and CDR2 (germline): LNHNV, YYDKDF (reference sequence). The CDR3 spells CATWASGSTDTQYF. The CDR3 DNA reads TGTGCCACCTGGGCTAGCGGGAGTACAGATACGCAGTATTTT.

The chain uses TRBV5-1 and TRBJ2-4, with D unclear. V was pared by 0 bases and J by 7 bases, with 11 bases between. CDR1 and CDR2 from the germline V gene are SGHRS and YFSETQ. The CDR3 spans 14 residues. CDR3 in amino acids: CASSLGGDNNIQYF. CDR3 nucleotide sequence: TGCGCCAGCAGCTTGGGTGGCGACAATAACATTCAGTACTTC.

The genes are TRBV11-2 and TRBJ1-1, with a weak D call TRBD1 (5 bases). The V gene's germline CDR1 is SGHAT and CDR2 FQNNGV. This CDR3 has 15 amino acids. V lost 5 bases and J lost 0, with 13 bases in between. This CDR3 reads CASSGWGPMNTEAFF. The CDR3 DNA sequence: TGTGCCAGCAGCGGCTGGGGCCCCATGAACACTGAAGCTTTCTTT.

This rearrangement joins TRBV12-3 or TRBV12-4 to TRBJ2-5; 7 nucleotides align to TRBD2. Trimming removed 1 base from V and 4 bases from J; junction bases left unmatched: 3. The CDR3 extends over 14 amino acids. DNA for the CDR3: TGTGCCAGCAGTTTAGGGGCGGGAGCAGAGACCCAGTACTTC. Amino acids: CASSLGAGAETQYF.

The V and J genes are TRBV10-1 and TRBJ2-3; TRBD2 is a possible D gene (6 bases). The CDR3 loop spans 15 amino acids. Germline assignment: CDR1 WNHNN and CDR2 SYGVQD (reference sequence). The ends were cut back, 8 bases at V and 7 bases at J, with 22 bases in the middle. The CDR3 protein is CASSPGTPDRNTQYF. The CDR3 coding sequence is TGCGCCAGCTCGCCCGGGACTCCCGATCGGAATACGCAGTATTTT.

CDR3 sequence (DNA): TGTGCCAGCATAAGGGACAGGGGAGGAGAGACCCAGTACTTC. Translation gives CASIRDRGGETQYF. V gene TRBV7-8 combines with J gene TRBJ2-5; 10 bases map to TRBD1. The CDR3 length is 14 residues. The V segment lost 7 bases and the J segment 4 bases; nucleotides outside the gene matches: 6. Germline values: CDR1 SGHVS, CDR2 FQNEAQ. Together with reference TRBV7-8 and TRBJ2-5, the CDR3 gives the full variable domain: GAGVSQSPRYKVAKRGQDVALRCDPISGHVSLFWYQQALGQGPEFLTYFQNEAQLDKSGLPSDRFFAERPEGSVSTLKIQRTQQEDSAVYLCASIRDRGGETQYFGPGTRLLVL.

This clonotype showed up just a few times. The chain carries TRBV7-9 and TRBJ1-1, with 7 positions matching TRBD1. Germline CDR1 SEHNR, CDR2 FQNEAQ (reference sequence). CDR3 size: 12 residues. Losses at the gene ends were 5 bases for V and 8 bases for J; bases not matched to a gene: 5. The CDR3 region is CASSHWTGEAFF. The CDR3 coding sequence is TGTGCCAGCAGCCACTGGACAGGAGAAGCTTTCTTT.

The J gene is TRBJ2-7, the V gene TRBV6-5, with 8 bases identical to TRBD1. The J call may be in error: the DNA end matches TRBJ2-5 better. Germline loops: CDR1 MNHEY, CDR2 SVGAGI. This CDR3 region has 15 residues. CDR3 nucleotide sequence: TGTGCCAGCAGTTACTCGGCACAGGGGGGAGGGACCCAGTACTTC. Translating gives CASSYSAQGGGTQYF.

This clonotype was seen a few times. The rearrangement joins TRBV7-9 to TRBJ1-1; D possibly corresponds to TRBD1 (5 bases). The CDR3 is made up of 15 amino acids. Deletions cut 0 bases from V and 5 bases from J, with 13 bases between. Germline loops: CDR1 SEHNR, CDR2 FQNEAQ (reference sequence). CDR3 nucleotides: TGTGCCAGCAGCTTAGCGCAGGGAGGTAGGACTGAAGCTTTCTTT. This translates into CASSLAQGGRTEAFF. The variable domain in full, with the rest retrieved from reference TRBV7-9 and TRBJ1-1, is DTGVSQNPRHKITKRGQNVTFRCDPISEHNRLYWYRQTLGQGPEFLTYFQNEAQLEKSRLLSDRFSAERPKGSFSTLEIQRTEQGDSAMYLCASSLAQGGRTEAFFGQGTRLTVV.

V gene TRBV7-2 combines with J gene TRBJ2-5; 8 positions agree with TRBD1. TRBJ2-7 matches the DNA end more closely, so the J call is doubtful. Looked up from germline, CDR1 is SGHTA and CDR2 is FQGNSA. The CDR3 runs 18 residues. CDR3 DNA: TGTGCCAGCAGCTTTGTGTTTTGCCAAGGACAGGGAGGTGGCGAGCAGTACTTC. Its protein product is CASSFVFCQGQGGGEQYF.

The chain has TRBV6-1 and TRBJ2-1; 9 bases fit TRBD1. The length of the CDR3 is 14 residues. Germline V gene lookup returns CDR1 MNHNS and CDR2 SASEGT. Trimming at V came to 7 bases and at J to 6 bases, leaving 7 bases not matched to a gene. The CDR3 coding sequence is TGTGCCAGCACGCACAGGGGGCTAGTCAATGAGCAGTTCTTC. Translated, it gives CASTHRGLVNEQFF.

DNA of the CDR3: TGTGCCATCAGTGAGGGGCAGAACTATGGCTACACCTTC. Translating it yields CAISEGQNYGYTF. This chain joins TRBV10-3 and TRBJ1-2; the D is unclear. Germline CDR1 reads ENHRY; CDR2 reads SYGVKD. CDR3 length: 13 residues. V was trimmed by 2 bases and J by 2 bases, leaving 6 bases between them.

The chain is built from TRBV9 and TRBJ2-7, with D perhaps matching TRBD2 (5 bases). The V and J ends lost 4 bases and 6 bases respectively, with 20 bases between them. Germline V gives CDR1 SGDLS, CDR2 YYNGEE. The CDR3 length is 15 residues. CDR3 sequence: CASSRAVQRAGEQYF. CDR3 nucleotide sequence: TGTGCCAGCAGCCGTGCCGTACAGAGGGCGGGCGAGCAGTACTTC.

This chain links TRBV6-5 with TRBJ2-1, with TRBD2 identical over 11 bases. CDR3 size: 16 residues. V shed 2 bases, J shed 5 bases, and the junction held 5 bases outside the gene matches. Germline CDR1 and CDR2: MNHEY and SVGAGI. Here the CDR3 DNA reads TGTGCCAGCAGTTACGCGACTAGCGGGGACGACAATGAGCAGTTCTTC. Translation: CASSYATSGDDNEQFF.

This clonotype was picked up a small number of times. The chain carries TRBV6-2 or TRBV6-3 and TRBJ2-7; 7 bases fit TRBD1. J gave up 4 bases and V 6 bases, and 15 bases lay outside the gene matches. Germline V lookup: CDR1 MNHEY, CDR2 SVGEGT. The CDR3 has 16 amino acids. As DNA, the CDR3 is TGTGCCAGCAGCTCGACCGACAGGGTTCAGGGGTACGAGCAGTACTTC. Translating gives CASSSTDRVQGYEQYF.

This rearrangement joins TRBV6-1 to TRBJ2-1, with D uncertain. The CDR3 extends over 11 amino acids. Germline CDR1 reads MNHNS; CDR2 reads SASEGT. V lost 7 bases to trimming and J lost 4 bases, with 5 bases between them. This CDR3 reads CASKAYNEQFF. Written as DNA, the CDR3 is TGTGCCAGCAAGGCGTACAATGAGCAGTTCTTC.

This clonotype has only a few counts. This sequence joins TRBV7-9 and TRBJ2-3; D gene ambiguous. The CDR3 has 12 amino acids. Trimming took off 7 bases at V and 2 bases at J, with 7 bases between the two ends. CDR1 SEHNR and CDR2 FQNEAQ come from the germline V gene (reference sequence). For the CDR3, the DNA is TGTGCCAGCACTGCCCTCACAGATACGCAGTATTTT. Its translation: CASTALTDTQYF.

The J gene is TRBJ1-5, the V gene TRBV6-5; 9 nucleotides match TRBD1. Germline V CDR1 and CDR2: MNHEY, SVGAGI. The V gene end was trimmed by 9 bases and the J gene end by 1 base; junction bases not matched to a gene: 10. The CDR3 covers 16 residues. CDR3 protein: CASRSRQGGSNQPQHF. DNA for the CDR3: TGTGCCAGTAGGAGCCGACAGGGGGGCAGCAATCAGCCCCAGCATTTT.

This clonotype was detected only a few times. The V call is TRBV18, the J call TRBJ1-2; no reliable D call. Between the trimmed V and J ends, which lost 3 bases and 4 bases, there was a span of 9 bases. The CDR3 spans 13 residues. The germline V gene has CDR1 KGHSH and CDR2 LQKENI. CDR3 bases: TGTGCCAGCTCACCCGGGCGGGCCTATGGCTACACCTTC. It is translated as CASSPGRAYGYTF.

The J gene is TRBJ2-1, the V gene TRBV7-2; the D gene is possibly TRBD1 (6 bases). V lost 1 base and J 10 bases, leaving 14 bases between the germline ends. This CDR3 comprises 14 residues. Germline CDR1 and CDR2: SGHTA and FQGNSA. The CDR3 DNA reads TGTGCCAGCAGCTTAGAATGGGGGCGATACGAGCAGTTCTTC. It codes for CASSLEWGRYEQFF.

A remark on this clonotype: A much larger clone sits a single nucleotide away, making a read error possible. The chain employs TRBV7-2 and TRBJ2-4; D remains unclear. The DNA end is a closer match to TRBJ2-7, so the J assignment may be wrong. This CDR3 is 15 amino acids long. Germline V gene data show CDR1 as SGHTA and CDR2 as FQGNSA. The CDR3 nucleotides read TGTGCCAGCAGCTCAGAGGTGGGCCTAGTAAGCGAGCAGTACTTC. Its translation: CASSSEVGLVSEQYF.